A single sample gave rise to the 30 T cell receptor beta chains below, sequenced in a study of blood T cell repertoires in COVID-19 (dated by TCRdb to the early 2020s). The receptor library was made with the immunoSEQ multiplex PCR assay. The immuneACCESS repertoire file appears here via TCRdb, limited to in-frame rearrangements. These files lack a portion of the clones; in checked studies, under half of the deficit traces to unresolved V genes, and the cause of the others is not known. The sample table shows about 150,000 clones, and more than 75% are seen once. More than 4% of the sample goes to the ten largest clones. Sequenced input: peripheral blood. Receptors originate from a woman between 45 and 65 years old with acute or convalescent COVID-19.

The chain has TRBV7-8 and TRBJ1-4, with TRBD1 as a possible D gene (5 bases). The CDR3 loop spans 13 amino acids. Germline CDR1 SGHVS, CDR2 FQNEAQ. V lost 5 bases and J lost 8, with 12 bases in between. The CDR3 here is CASSRDRGEKLFF. CDR3 sequence (DNA): TGTGCCAGCAGCCGCGACAGAGGCGAAAAACTGTTTTTT.

The chain combines TRBV5-6 with TRBJ1-6; TRBD1 agrees at 8 bases. The CDR3 has 17 residues. J lost 2 bases, V lost 2 bases, and 6 bases had no gene match. Germline values: CDR1 SGHDT, CDR2 YYEEEE. The CDR3 bases are TGTGCCAGCAGCTTACTTCAGGGGGCTACCTATAATTCACCCCTCCACTTT. This gives the protein CASSLLQGATYNSPLHF.

This clone was observed a few times. V is TRBV27 and J is TRBJ2-1, with 16 bases lining up with TRBD2. CDR1 and CDR2 from the germline V gene are MNHEY and SMNVEV (reference sequence). Trimming removed 7 bases from V and 7 bases from J; junction bases left unmatched: 13. This CDR3 comprises 18 residues. This CDR3 is CASKSWGTSGGAQNEQFF. The CDR3 nucleotides are TGTGCCAGCAAATCCTGGGGGACTAGCGGGGGGGCCCAGAATGAGCAGTTCTTC.

CDR3 bases: TGTGCCAGCAGTGGGACAGGGGACTATGGCTACACCTTC. It yields the protein CASSGTGDYGYTF. The chain recombines TRBV2 with TRBJ1-2, with 9 bases lining up with TRBD1. CDR3 size: 13 residues. Germline CDR1 reads SNHLY; CDR2 reads FYNNEI. V was pared by 4 bases and J by 3 bases, with 0 bases of the junction left unmatched.

A word on this clone: A read error may produce the germline difference seen at one junction end. The gene calls are TRBV3-1 (or the pseudogene TRBV3-2) and TRBJ1-6; D gene uncertain. The germline CDR1 and CDR2 sequences are LGHDT and YNNKEL (reference sequence). CDR3 length: 16 amino acids. CDR3 sequence reads: CASSQVARSAISPLYF. CDR3 sequence (DNA): TGTGCCAGCAGCCAAGTTGCGCGGTCGGCGATTTCACCCCTCTACTTT.

The genes are TRBV12-3 or TRBV12-4 and TRBJ2-7; the D gene is possibly TRBD2 (5 bases). V was shortened by 6 bases and J by 2 bases, with 8 bases between the two germline ends. The CDR3 consists of 12 residues. CDR3 DNA: TGTGCCAGCAGCCGGGGAACCTACGAGCAGTACTTC. Encoded protein: CASSRGTYEQYF.

This clone was seen more than once but under ten times. CDR3 sequence (DNA): TGTGCCAGCAGCCCCGCCGACAGGGACGTAACCTACGAGCAGTACTTC. It encodes CASSPADRDVTYEQYF. The V call is TRBV28, the J call TRBJ2-7; TRBD1 matches at 7 bases. V trimming: 6 bases; J trimming: 2 bases; junction bases outside the gene matches: 13. CDR1 and CDR2 from the germline V gene are MDHEN and SYDVKM. This CDR3 is 16 amino acids long.

The chain uses TRBV6-2 or TRBV6-3 and TRBJ1-3; no reliable D call. Germline CDR1 is MNHEY and CDR2 is SVGEGT. V was cut by 2 bases and J by 4 bases, with 9 bases left in between. The CDR3 is 14 amino acids. The DNA for the CDR3 is TGTGCCAGCAGTTACCTTCTGCGCGGAAACACCATATATTTT. Amino acid sequence: CASSYLLRGNTIYF.

The chain combines TRBV15 with TRBJ2-5; D remains ambiguous. V lost 3 bases and J lost 4, with 3 bases in between. The germline V gene has CDR1 LNHNV and CDR2 YYDKDF (reference sequence). CDR3 length: 11 amino acids. The CDR3 DNA follows: TGTGCCACCAGCAGGCGAGAGACCCAGTACTTC. It codes for CATSRRETQYF.

This clone occurred a few times. The chain links TRBV6-2 or TRBV6-3 to TRBJ1-6; possibly TRBD1 for D (6 bases). The ends were cut back, 0 bases at V and 10 bases at J, with 10 bases in the middle. The length of the CDR3 is 14 residues. Germline V CDR1 and CDR2: MNHEY, SVGEGT. The CDR3, as DNA: TGTGCCAGCAGTTACTCGGGACACCCATCACCCCTCCACTTT. Its protein product is CASSYSGHPSPLHF.

This chain connects TRBV18 to TRBJ1-4, with a tentative D call TRBD1 (5 bases). The V and J ends lost 4 bases and 5 bases respectively, with 20 bases between them. Germline V CDR1 and CDR2: KGHSH, LQKENI. The CDR3 extends over 17 amino acids. CDR3 sequence: CASSHNGGAGANEKLFF. The CDR3 coding sequence is TGTGCCAGCTCACATAACGGTGGGGCCGGAGCAAATGAAAAACTGTTTTTT.

The V and J genes are TRBV9 and TRBJ2-1; 8 bases agree with TRBD2. The trim removed 0 bases at V and 7 bases at J, leaving 6 bases unmatched. The germline V gene has CDR1 SGDLS and CDR2 YYNGEE. CDR3 size: 15 residues. CDR3 DNA sequence: TGTGCCAGCAGCGTAGTAACGGGGGGGCCAAATGAGCAGTTCTTC. Amino acids: CASSVVTGGPNEQFF.

The chain uses TRBV4-3 and TRBJ1-2; D is undetermined. The CDR3 runs to 14 residues. Germline V gene sequence: CDR1 LGHNA, CDR2 YSLEER. V lost 4 bases and J lost 5, with 14 bases in between. The CDR3 DNA follows: TGCGCCAGCAGCCGAAGGAGAGACCGATATGGCTACACCTTC. Translated, it gives CASSRRRDRYGYTF.

This chain joins TRBV30 and TRBJ1-1; the D gene is possibly TRBD1 (6 bases). The ends were cut back, 0 bases at V and 7 bases at J, with 12 bases in the middle. CDR3 length: 13 residues. Germline assignment: CDR1 GTSNPN and CDR2 SVGIG (reference sequence). The DNA for the CDR3 is TGTGCCTGGAGTGTACGCAGGGGCGGTGAAGCTTTCTTT. Translation: CAWSVRRGGEAFF.

The chain couples TRBV3-1 (or the pseudogene TRBV3-2) to TRBJ1-6, with TRBD1 matching over 7 bases. The CDR3 spans 17 residues. Germline trimming cut 3 bases from V and 6 bases from J; bases unmatched to any gene: 11. Germline CDR1 LGHDT, CDR2 YNNKEL (reference sequence). CDR3 sequence reads: CASSQVPGTASNSPLHF. CDR3 DNA sequence: TGTGCCAGCAGCCAGGTGCCCGGGACAGCATCTAATTCACCCCTCCACTTT.

This chain joins TRBV4-3 and TRBJ2-1, with 12 positions matching TRBD1. V was pared by 0 bases and J by 4 bases, with 4 bases of the junction left unmatched. The CDR3 consists of 17 residues. Germline V CDR1 and CDR2: LGHNA, YSLEER. The CDR3 loop reads CASSQDGTGGTYNEQFF. The CDR3, as DNA: TGCGCCAGCAGCCAAGATGGGACAGGGGGCACTTACAATGAGCAGTTCTTC.

The gene calls are TRBV6-1 and TRBJ1-2, with TRBD1 as a possible D gene (6 bases). Per the germline V gene, CDR1 is MNHNS and CDR2 is SASEGT. Trimming removed 1 base from V and 7 bases from J, with 10 bases in between. The CDR3 has 13 amino acids. CDR3 bases: TGTGCCAGCAGTGAAGGGGGCAGGGGTGGCTACACCTTC. Translation gives CASSEGGRGGYTF.

The CDR3 DNA reads TGTGCCAGCAGTCCTTTCGGTCGGGCTGAAGCTTTCTTT. Residues: CASSPFGRAEAFF. This sequence joins TRBV27 and TRBJ1-1, with D unresolved. CDR1 is MNHEY, CDR2 SMNVEV, per germline (reference sequence). The V end was cut by 5 bases, the J end by 6 bases, with 13 bases between. CDR3 length: 13 residues.

CDR3 DNA: TGCGCCAGCAGCGCAGGGCCCACCGGGGAGCTGTTTTTT. Amino acid sequence: CASSAGPTGELFF. J is TRBJ2-2 and V is TRBV5-1, with TRBD1 as a possible D gene (5 bases). The CDR3 consists of 13 residues. V lost 4 bases to trimming and J lost 4 bases, with 8 bases between them. CDR1 is SGHRS and CDR2 is YFSETQ in the germline V gene.

The chain carries TRBV18 and TRBJ1-2; D perhaps matches TRBD1 (5 bases). CDR1 KGHSH and CDR2 LQKENI come from the germline V gene. The CDR3 length is 14 residues. The V gene lost 6 bases and the J gene lost 2 bases, with 13 bases spanning the gap. CDR3 nucleotides: TGTGCCAGCTCGCCCACGGACACCAACTATGGCTACACCTTC. This encodes CASSPTDTNYGYTF.

The chain carries TRBV2 and TRBJ1-3; the match to TRBD1 covers 7 bases. Per germline, CDR1 SNHLY and CDR2 FYNNEI. V dropped 5 bases and J dropped 3; count of bases not matched to a gene: 7. There are 15 residues in the CDR3. The chain's CDR3 is CASSPRGLGGNTIYF. CDR3 nucleotide sequence: TGTGCCAGCAGTCCAAGGGGGCTCGGTGGAAACACCATATATTTT.

The J gene is TRBJ2-1, the V gene TRBV5-1; 8 bases are a match to TRBD1. CDR1 is SGHRS, CDR2 YFSETQ, per germline. The CDR3 runs to 17 residues. The junction had 20 bases not matched to a gene; V was cut back by 7 bases and J by 8 bases. CDR3 amino acids: CASRVLTGTGGSDEQFF. DNA of the CDR3: TGCGCCAGCCGAGTCCTCACCGGGACAGGTGGGAGTGATGAGCAGTTCTTC.

The chain recombines TRBV5-8 with TRBJ2-5, with 8 bases fitting TRBD1. In germline, CDR1 is SGHTS, CDR2 YDEGEE. The CDR3 runs to 15 residues. V was pared by 3 bases and J by 1 base, with 5 bases of the junction left unmatched. The CDR3 is CASSWGDRSQETQYF. The CDR3 nucleotides read TGTGCCAGCAGCTGGGGGGACAGGAGCCAAGAGACCCAGTACTTC.

This chain's CDR3 is CASSLMAIGQSPLHF. In DNA form, the CDR3 reads TGTGCCAGCAGCTTAATGGCTATCGGACAGTCACCCCTCCACTTT. The chain couples TRBV7-2 to TRBJ1-6; a weak D match, TRBD1 (6 bases). The CDR3 is made up of 15 amino acids. V lost 2 bases and J 10 bases, leaving 15 bases between the germline ends. Per the germline V gene, CDR1 is SGHTA and CDR2 is FQGNSA.

The chain has TRBV2 and TRBJ1-2, with 8 bases identical to TRBD1. Trimming at V came to 3 bases and at J to 4 bases, leaving 4 bases not matched to a gene. Germline V gene data show CDR1 as SNHLY and CDR2 as FYNNEI. There are 14 residues in the CDR3. The CDR3 reads CASSDAQGAYGYTF. CDR3 DNA sequence: TGTGCCAGCAGTGATGCGCAGGGGGCCTATGGCTACACCTTC.

The CDR3 DNA sequence: TGTGCCAGCAGTTATAAAGCAGGGCCCTACGAGCAGTACTTC. It translates to CASSYKAGPYEQYF. The rearrangement uses TRBV6-5 and TRBJ2-7; the D gene is possibly TRBD1 (5 bases). Germline CDR1 and CDR2: MNHEY and SVGAGI. The CDR3 totals 14 residues. Trimming took off 3 bases at V and 2 bases at J, with 11 bases between the two ends.

This clone has a handful of counts. The chain links TRBV18 to TRBJ1-2; weak D call: TRBD1 (6 bases). Trimming pared 0 bases from V and 2 bases from J, leaving 10 bases between. The CDR3 contains 15 residues. Germline CDR1 KGHSH, CDR2 LQKENI. CDR3 amino acids: CASSPPGGRNYGYTF. CDR3 coding DNA: TGTGCCAGCTCACCACCCGGGGGGCGCAACTATGGCTACACCTTC.

The J gene is TRBJ1-2, the V gene TRBV4-1, with D possibly matching TRBD1 (5 bases). Per germline, CDR1 MGHRA and CDR2 YSYEKL. Trimming pared 0 bases from V and 4 bases from J, leaving 6 bases between. This CDR3 contains 13 residues. CDR3: CASSQDGAYGYTF. The CDR3 region has the DNA TGCGCCAGCAGCCAAGATGGGGCCTATGGCTACACCTTC.

The chain joins TRBV9 to TRBJ1-2, with a weak D call TRBD1 (5 bases). Germline CDR1 is SGDLS and CDR2 is YYNGEE. The germline V and J ends were trimmed by 3 bases and 4 bases, with 10 bases remaining between them. This CDR3 comprises 13 residues. The CDR3 protein is CASSAGHSYGYTF. In DNA, the CDR3 is TGTGCCAGCAGCGCAGGACATAGCTATGGCTACACCTTC.

The J gene is TRBJ2-1, the V gene TRBV27, with D possibly being TRBD1 (6 bases). The V and J ends lost 4 bases and 0 bases respectively, with 10 bases between them. The germline CDR1 and CDR2 sequences are MNHEY and SMNVEV (reference sequence). This CDR3 is 15 amino acids long. In nucleotides, the CDR3 is TGTGCCAGCAGTTCCGGACAGTACTCCTACAATGAGCAGTTCTTC. It yields the protein CASSSGQYSYNEQFF.